This TCR beta chain was captured by sequencing in a study of spatial heterogeneity in lung cancer (dated by TCRdb to about 2019). Context from the whole study: More beta-chain than alpha-chain transcripts were consistently detected, likely reflecting higher beta-chain transcript abundance. TCR transcript counts in tumor regions correlated strongly with a T cell transcriptional module score from matched bulk RNA-seq. In the raw uncorrected reads, each unique combination of TCR and UMI appeared on average more than ten times. The study quantitatively compared TCR alpha and beta repertoires across multiple tumor regions, matched nontumor lung and blood in non-small cell lung cancer. Nonsynonymous mutation counts, determined by whole-exome sequencing of tumor tissue, were related to TCR repertoire features. At surgery, around 200 tumor regions, 61 to 75 matched nontumor lung samples and 56 PBMC samples were TCR-sequenced for both alpha and beta chains. What the research found in general, with its limitations: Counts of ubiquitous and regional expanded TCRs were found to correlate with counts of ubiquitous and regional nonsynonymous mutations, respectively. TCR-seq was estimated to cover only approximately 6.6% of tumor T cells for alpha chains and roughly 12% for beta chains. The number of expanded intratumoral alpha and beta TCRs correlated with the tumor nonsynonymous mutation count. Additional single-cell paired TCR alpha and beta sequencing was considered necessary to confirm, at a functional level, the hypothesis that regional TCRs recognize regional mutations.

Library prep was done by 5' RACE. Sequencing took place on a NextSeq 500. The TCR library protocol attached a unique molecular identifier to each TCR cDNA molecule to allow correction of PCR and sequencing errors. The source study handled its data this way. TCR identification, UMI-based error correction and CDR3 extraction were performed with Decombinator tools. TCRs above a frequency of 2 per 1,000, corresponding to the top 1% of the tumor frequency distribution, were defined as expanded. Expanded tumor TCRs statistically deemed absent (corrected P<0.05) from at least one tumor region were classed as regional, and all other expanded tumor TCRs were classed as ubiquitous. Renyi diversity was calculated using the R vegan package after each repertoire was subsampled 100 times to 5,000 TCRs. CDR3 similarity networks were built from amino acid triplet string-kernel similarity, connecting CDR3s with pairwise similarity above 0.82. The public reads were run again by TCRdb, first through fastp at Q25 and then through MiXCR, and only productive beta chains were kept. Every entry covers one CDR3 protein and lists the most common genes and DNA from its rows. The V and J calls and clone size come from TCRdb's table, not from the authors' own analysis. Here the sample has about 9,600 distinct CDR3 sequences; about 12% occur a single time. The ten largest clones take up roughly 10% of the sample.

With respect to this clonotype: Its cognate antigen has yet to be identified. No base quality information exists; no much larger clone differs at one position.

Taken from the germline V gene, the CDR1 and CDR2 loops are SNHLY and FYNNEI. Deletion took 5 bases off V and 6 bases off J, with a span of 5 bases between the germline ends. Taken from cysteine to phenylalanine, the CDR3 has 11 residues. The only DNA kept is the CDR3, 33 bases in frame from the first base. The sample's time point label is to be understood as: sample taken at primary tumor resection. Donors were around 71 patients with early-stage, untreated non-small cell lung cancer from the lung TRACERx cohort. TCR sequencing used whole RNA extracted from tumor and nontumor lung tissue, or from cryopreserved PBMC samples, without cell sorting. Patients were selected for TCR sequencing only if sufficient RNA was available from at least two tumor regions. Before selection, tumor and adjacent nontumor lung specimens were reviewed by a lung pathologist.

This chain joins TRBV2 to TRBJ2-1, with the D gene not clear enough to name. The TCR comes from a male donor with early-stage non-small cell lung cancer. Specimen: lung tumor tissue, collected at surgery. The CDR3 protein: CASSTANEQFF. Here is the DNA: TGTGCCAGCAGTACCGCCAATGAGCAGTTCTTC.